This T cell receptor beta chain emerged from a study of Ad26.COV2.S vaccination and SARS-CoV-2 variants. Study in general: Administration of Ad26.COV2.S was intramuscular, either once or twice 56 days apart.

The junction had 2 bases not matched to a gene; V was cut back by 1 base and J by 3 bases. The CDR3 extends over 15 amino acids. Per the germline V gene, CDR1 is SEHNR and CDR2 is FQNEAQ (reference sequence). General study points: Vaccine recipients had higher spike-specific TCR breadth than placebo recipients. The breadth of spike-specific CD8+ and CD4+ T cell responses after vaccination was reportedly substantial. Total T cell responses may have been underestimated by the TCR breadth and depth analyses.

About this clone: Its antigen remains unidentified.

Measured with immunoSEQ multiplex PCR; TCRdb has only the in-frame clones, and not every one. The sample carries around 400,000 clones, more than 80% recorded once. Sample treatment: about 20 received Ad26.COV2.S at low or high dose, single or two shots; several received placebo; per-sample allocation not given. The investigators took samples on day 63 after the first vaccine or placebo injection. Sample: peripheral blood, taken in a trial of Ad26.COV2.S vaccine versus placebo. The sequence derives from a person between 18 and 65 years old who received the Ad26.COV2.S COVID-19 vaccine or a placebo. V and J are TRBV7-9 and TRBJ2-7; 11 bases match TRBD2. CDR3 nucleotide sequence: TGTGCCAGCAGCTTAGGACTAGCGGGAATCTACGAGCAGTACTTC. Its protein product is CASSLGLAGIYEQYF.